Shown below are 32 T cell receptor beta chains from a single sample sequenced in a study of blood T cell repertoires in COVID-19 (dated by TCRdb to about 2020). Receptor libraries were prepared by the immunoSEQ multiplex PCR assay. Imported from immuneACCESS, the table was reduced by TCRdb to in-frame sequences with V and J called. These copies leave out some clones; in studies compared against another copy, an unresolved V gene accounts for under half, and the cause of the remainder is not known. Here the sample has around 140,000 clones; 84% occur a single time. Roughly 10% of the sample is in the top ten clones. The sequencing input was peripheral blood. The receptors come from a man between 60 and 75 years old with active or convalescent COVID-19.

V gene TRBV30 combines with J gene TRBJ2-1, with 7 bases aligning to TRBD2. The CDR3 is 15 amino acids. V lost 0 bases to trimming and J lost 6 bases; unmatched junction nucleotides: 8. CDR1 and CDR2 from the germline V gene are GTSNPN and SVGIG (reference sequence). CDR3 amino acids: CAWSVQAGFGNEQFF. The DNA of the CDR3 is TGTGCCTGGAGTGTACAAGCGGGGTTTGGCAATGAGCAGTTCTTC.

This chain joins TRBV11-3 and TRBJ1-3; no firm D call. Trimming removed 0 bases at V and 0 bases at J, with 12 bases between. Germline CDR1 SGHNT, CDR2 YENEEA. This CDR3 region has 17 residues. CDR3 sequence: CASSLDPRSFSGNTIYF. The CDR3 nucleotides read TGTGCCAGCAGCTTAGATCCCCGGAGTTTCTCTGGAAACACCATATATTTT.

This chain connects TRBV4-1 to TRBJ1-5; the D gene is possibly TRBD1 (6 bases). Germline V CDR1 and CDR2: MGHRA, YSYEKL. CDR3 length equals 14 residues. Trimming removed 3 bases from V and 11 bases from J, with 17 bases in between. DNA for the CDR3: TGCGCCAGCAGCCAGGACGGGACACCCCAAACCCAGCATTTT. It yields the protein CASSQDGTPQTQHF.

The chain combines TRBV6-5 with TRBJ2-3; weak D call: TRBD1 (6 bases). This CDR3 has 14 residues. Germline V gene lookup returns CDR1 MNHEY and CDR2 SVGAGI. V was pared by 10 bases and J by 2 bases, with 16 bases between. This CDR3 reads CATRTAISTDTQYF. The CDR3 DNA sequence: TGTGCCACCCGGACAGCAATCTCCACAGATACGCAGTATTTT.

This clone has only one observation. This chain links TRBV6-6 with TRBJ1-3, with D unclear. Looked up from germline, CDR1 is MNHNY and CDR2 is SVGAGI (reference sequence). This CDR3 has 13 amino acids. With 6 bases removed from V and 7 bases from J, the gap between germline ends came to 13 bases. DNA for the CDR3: TGTGCCAGCAGCAGGCCCTCCGAGAACACCATATATTTT. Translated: CASSRPSENTIYF.

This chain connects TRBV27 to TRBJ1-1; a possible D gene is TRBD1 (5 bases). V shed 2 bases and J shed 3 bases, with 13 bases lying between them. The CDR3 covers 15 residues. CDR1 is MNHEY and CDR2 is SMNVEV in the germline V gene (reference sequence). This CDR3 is CASSLQGFLDTEAFF. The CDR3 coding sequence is TGTGCCAGCAGTTTACAGGGTTTTCTAGACACTGAAGCTTTCTTT.

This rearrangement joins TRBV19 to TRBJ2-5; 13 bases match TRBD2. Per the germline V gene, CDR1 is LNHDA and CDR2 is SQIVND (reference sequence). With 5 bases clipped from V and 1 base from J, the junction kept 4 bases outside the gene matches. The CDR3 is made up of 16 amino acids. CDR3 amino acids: CASSRRTSGSQETQYF. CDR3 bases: TGTGCCAGTAGTCGCCGGACTAGCGGGAGCCAAGAGACCCAGTACTTC. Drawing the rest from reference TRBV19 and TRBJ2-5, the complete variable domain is DGGITQSPKYLFRKEGQNVTLSCEQNLNHDAMYWYRQDPGQGLRLIYYSQIVNDFQKGDIAEGYSVSREKKESFPLTVTSAQKNPTAFYLCASSRRTSGSQETQYFGPGTRLLVL.

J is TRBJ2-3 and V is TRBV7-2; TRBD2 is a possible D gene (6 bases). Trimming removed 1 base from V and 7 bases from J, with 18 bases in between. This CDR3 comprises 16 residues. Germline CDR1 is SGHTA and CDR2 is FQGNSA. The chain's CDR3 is CASSLGAGVGGNTQYF. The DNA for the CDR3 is TGTGCCAGCAGCTTAGGTGCCGGGGTCGGAGGGAATACGCAGTATTTT.

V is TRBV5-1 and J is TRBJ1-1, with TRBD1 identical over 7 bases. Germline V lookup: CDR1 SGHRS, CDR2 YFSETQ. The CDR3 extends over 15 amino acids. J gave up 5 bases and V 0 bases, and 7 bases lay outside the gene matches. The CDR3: CASSLVRGLVTEAFF. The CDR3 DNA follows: TGCGCCAGCAGCTTGGTCAGGGGGTTAGTTACTGAAGCTTTCTTT.

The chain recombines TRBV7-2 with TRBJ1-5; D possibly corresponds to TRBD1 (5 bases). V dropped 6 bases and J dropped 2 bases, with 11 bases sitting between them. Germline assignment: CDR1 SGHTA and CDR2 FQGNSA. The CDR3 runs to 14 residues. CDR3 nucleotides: TGTGCCAGCAGTTCAGGGTCTCGCAATCAGCCCCAGCATTTT. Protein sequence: CASSSGSRNQPQHF. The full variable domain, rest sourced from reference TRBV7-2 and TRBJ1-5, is GAGVSQSPSNKVTEKGKDVELRCDPISGHTALYWYRQSLGQGLEFLIYFQGNSAPDKSGLPSDRFSAERTGGSVSTLTIQRTQQEDSAVYLCASSSGSRNQPQHFGDGTRLSIL.

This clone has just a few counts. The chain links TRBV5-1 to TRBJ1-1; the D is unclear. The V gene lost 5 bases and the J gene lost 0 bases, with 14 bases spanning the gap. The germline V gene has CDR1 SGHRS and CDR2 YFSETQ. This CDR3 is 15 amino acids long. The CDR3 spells CASSSQVTMNTEAFF. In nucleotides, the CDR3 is TGCGCCAGCAGTAGTCAGGTGACGATGAACACTGAAGCTTTCTTT. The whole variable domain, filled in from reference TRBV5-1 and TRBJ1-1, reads KAGVTQTPRYLIKTRGQQVTLSCSPISGHRSVSWYQQTPGQGLQFLFEYFSETQRNKGNFPGRFSGRQFSNSRSEMNVSTLELGDSALYLCASSSQVTMNTEAFFGQGTRLTVV.

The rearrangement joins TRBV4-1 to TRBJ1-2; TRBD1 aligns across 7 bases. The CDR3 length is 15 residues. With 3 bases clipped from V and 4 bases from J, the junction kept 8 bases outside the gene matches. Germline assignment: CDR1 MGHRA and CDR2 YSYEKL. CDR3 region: CASSHLYRGSYGYTF. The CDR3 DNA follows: TGCGCCAGCAGCCATTTATACAGGGGTTCCTATGGCTACACCTTC.

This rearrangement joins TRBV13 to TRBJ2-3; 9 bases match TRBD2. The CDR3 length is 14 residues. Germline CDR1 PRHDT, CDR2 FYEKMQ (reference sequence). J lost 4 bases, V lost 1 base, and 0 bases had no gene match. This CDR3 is CASSLVAGADTQYF. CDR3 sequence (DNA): TGTGCCAGCAGCTTAGTAGCGGGGGCAGATACGCAGTATTTT.

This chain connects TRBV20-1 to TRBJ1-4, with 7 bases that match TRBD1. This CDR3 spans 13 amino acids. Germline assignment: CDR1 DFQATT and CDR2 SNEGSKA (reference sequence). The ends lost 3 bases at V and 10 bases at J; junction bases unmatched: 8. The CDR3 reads CSASTGTALKLFF. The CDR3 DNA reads TGCAGTGCTAGTACCGGGACAGCTTTAAAACTGTTTTTT.

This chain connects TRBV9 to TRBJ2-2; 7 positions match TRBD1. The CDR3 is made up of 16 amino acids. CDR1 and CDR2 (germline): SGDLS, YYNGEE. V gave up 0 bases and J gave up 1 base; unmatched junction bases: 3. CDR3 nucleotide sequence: TGTGCCAGCAGCGTAGGGCCAGGGGGGAACACCGGGGAGCTGTTTTTT. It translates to CASSVGPGGNTGELFF.

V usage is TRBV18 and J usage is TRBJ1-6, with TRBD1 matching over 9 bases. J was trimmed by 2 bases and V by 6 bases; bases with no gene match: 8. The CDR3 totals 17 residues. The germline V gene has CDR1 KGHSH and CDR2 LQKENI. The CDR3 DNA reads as TGTGCCAGCTCCCACGGACAGGGGTTCACCTATAATTCACCCCTCCACTTT. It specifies CASSHGQGFTYNSPLHF.

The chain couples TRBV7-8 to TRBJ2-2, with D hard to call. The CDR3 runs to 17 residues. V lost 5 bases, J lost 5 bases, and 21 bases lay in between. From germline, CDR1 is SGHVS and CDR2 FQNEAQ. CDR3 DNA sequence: TGTGCCAGCAGCGCACGACGTCAAGACTGGATAACCGGGGAGCTGTTTTTT. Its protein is CASSARRQDWITGELFF.

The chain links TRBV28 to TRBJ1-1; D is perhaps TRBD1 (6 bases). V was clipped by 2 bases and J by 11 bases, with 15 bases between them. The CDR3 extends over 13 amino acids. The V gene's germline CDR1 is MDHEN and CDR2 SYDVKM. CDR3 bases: TGTGCCAGCAGTTTAGGGGGGGCGCGTCGGGCTTTCTTT. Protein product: CASSLGGARRAFF.

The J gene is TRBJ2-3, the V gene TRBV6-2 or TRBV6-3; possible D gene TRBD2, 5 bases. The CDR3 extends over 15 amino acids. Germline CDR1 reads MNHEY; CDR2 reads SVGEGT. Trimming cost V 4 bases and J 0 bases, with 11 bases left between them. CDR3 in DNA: TGTGCCAGCAGTTTCGAGCGGTCTAGCACAGATACGCAGTATTTT. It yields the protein CASSFERSSTDTQYF.

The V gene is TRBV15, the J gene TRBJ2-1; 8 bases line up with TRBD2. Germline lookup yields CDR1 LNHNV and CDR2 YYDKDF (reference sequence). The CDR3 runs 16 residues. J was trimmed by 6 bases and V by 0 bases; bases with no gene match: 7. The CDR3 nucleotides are TGTGCCACCAGCAGAGATAGAAGCGGGAGCGGCAATGAGCAGTTCTTC. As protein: CATSRDRSGSGNEQFF.

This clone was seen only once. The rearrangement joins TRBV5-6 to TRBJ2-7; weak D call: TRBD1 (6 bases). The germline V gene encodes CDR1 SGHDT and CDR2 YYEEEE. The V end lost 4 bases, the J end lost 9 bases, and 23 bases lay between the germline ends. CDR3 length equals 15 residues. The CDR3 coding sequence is TGTGCCAGCAGCCCCCGTAAAAGGGGGAGCGAGCTGCAGTACTTC. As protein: CASSPRKRGSELQYF. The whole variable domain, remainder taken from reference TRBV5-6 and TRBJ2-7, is DAGVTQSPTHLIKTRGQQVTLRCSPKSGHDTVSWYQQALGQGPQFIFQYYEEEERQRGNFPDRFSGHQFPNYSSELNVNALLLGDSALYLCASSPRKRGSELQYFGPGTRLTVT.

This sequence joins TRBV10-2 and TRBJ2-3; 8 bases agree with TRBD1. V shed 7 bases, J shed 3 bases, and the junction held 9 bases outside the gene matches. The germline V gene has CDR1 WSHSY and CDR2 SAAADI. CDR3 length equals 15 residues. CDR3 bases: TGCGCCAGCAAACAGGACAGGGTCTGGACAGATACGCAGTATTTT. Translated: CASKQDRVWTDTQYF.

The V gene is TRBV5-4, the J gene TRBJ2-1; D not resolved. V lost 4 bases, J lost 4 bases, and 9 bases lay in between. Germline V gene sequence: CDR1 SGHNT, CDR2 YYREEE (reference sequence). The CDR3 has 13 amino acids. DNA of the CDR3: TGTGCCAGCAGCCCCGACACATACAATGAGCAGTTCTTC. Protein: CASSPDTYNEQFF.

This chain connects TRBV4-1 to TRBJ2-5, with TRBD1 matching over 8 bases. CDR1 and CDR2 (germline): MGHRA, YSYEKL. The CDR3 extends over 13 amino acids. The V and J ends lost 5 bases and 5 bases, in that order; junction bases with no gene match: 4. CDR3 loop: CASSSDREETQYF. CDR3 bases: TGCGCCAGCAGCTCGGACAGGGAGGAGACCCAGTACTTC.

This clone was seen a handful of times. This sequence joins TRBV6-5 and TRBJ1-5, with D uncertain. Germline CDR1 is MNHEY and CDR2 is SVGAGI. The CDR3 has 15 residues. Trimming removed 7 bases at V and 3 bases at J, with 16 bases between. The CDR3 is CASTLGQSNNQPQHF. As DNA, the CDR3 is TGTGCCAGCACCCTTGGGCAGTCCAACAATCAGCCCCAGCATTTT.

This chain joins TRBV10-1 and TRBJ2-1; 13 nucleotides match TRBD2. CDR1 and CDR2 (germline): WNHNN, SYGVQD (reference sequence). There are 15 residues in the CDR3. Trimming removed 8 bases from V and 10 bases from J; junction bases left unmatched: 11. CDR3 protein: CASPGLAGAVLEQFF. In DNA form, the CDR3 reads TGCGCCAGCCCTGGACTAGCGGGAGCGGTCCTGGAGCAGTTCTTC.

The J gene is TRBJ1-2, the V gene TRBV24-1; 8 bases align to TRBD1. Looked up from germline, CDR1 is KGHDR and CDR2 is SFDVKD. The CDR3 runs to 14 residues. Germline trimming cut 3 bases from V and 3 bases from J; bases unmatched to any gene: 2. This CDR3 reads CATSDKTGDYGYTF. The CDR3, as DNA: TGTGCCACCAGTGATAAGACAGGGGACTATGGCTACACCTTC.

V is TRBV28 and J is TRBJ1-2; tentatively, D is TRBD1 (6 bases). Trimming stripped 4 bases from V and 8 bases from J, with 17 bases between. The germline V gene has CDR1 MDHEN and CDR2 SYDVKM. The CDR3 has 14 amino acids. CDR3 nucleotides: TGTGCCAGCAGTTCGGGGGGCGGCGATCAAGGCTACACCTTC. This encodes CASSSGGGDQGYTF.

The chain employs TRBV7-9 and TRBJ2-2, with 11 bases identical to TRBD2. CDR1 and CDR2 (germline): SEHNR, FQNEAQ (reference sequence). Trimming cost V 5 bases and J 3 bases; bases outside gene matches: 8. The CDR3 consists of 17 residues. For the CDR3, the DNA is TGTGCCAGCAGCGTGGAGGGGACTAGCGGCCACACCGGGGAGCTGTTTTTT. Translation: CASSVEGTSGHTGELFF.

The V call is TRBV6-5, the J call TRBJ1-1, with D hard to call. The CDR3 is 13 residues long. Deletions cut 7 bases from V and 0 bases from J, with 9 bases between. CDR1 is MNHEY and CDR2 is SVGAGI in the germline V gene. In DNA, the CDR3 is TGTGCCAGCATACGTCAGGTGAACACTGAAGCTTTCTTT. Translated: CASIRQVNTEAFF.

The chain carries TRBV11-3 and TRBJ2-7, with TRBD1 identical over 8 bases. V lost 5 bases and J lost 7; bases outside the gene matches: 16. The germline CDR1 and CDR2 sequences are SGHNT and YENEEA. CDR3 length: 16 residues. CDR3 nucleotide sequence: TGTGCCAGCAGCCCAGGGACCAGGGGGCCCCAAGTGGAGCAGTACGTC. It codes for CASSPGTRGPQVEQYV.

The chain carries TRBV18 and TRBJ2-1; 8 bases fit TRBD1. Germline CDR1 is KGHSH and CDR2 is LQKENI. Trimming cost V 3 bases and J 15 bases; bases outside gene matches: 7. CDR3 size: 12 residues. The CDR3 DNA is TGTGCCAGCTCACCCCAGACAGGGGTTTGGTTCTTC. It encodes CASSPQTGVWFF.